This T cell receptor (beta chain) was observed in a study of cytomegalovirus exposure and HLA in healthy donors. In the study overall: An earlier analysis identified 95 million to 120 million unique TCR beta sequences in 150 million to 200 million T cells. There were some 410 genotyped donors. Of these, roughly 80% fell in the genetic ancestry cluster associated with self-reported Caucasian donors.

This clone was seen once. Primers: 60 Vbeta forward and 13 Jbeta reverse. Using immunoSEQ multiplex PCR, the repertoire was profiled, and TCRdb retains in-frame clones only, with some absent. The sample has some 150,000 clones, 65% to 85% seen once. V gave up 6 bases and J gave up 1 base, with 16 bases separating them. The germline gives CDR1 MNHEY, CDR2 SMNVEV (reference sequence). The CDR3 runs to 16 residues. This TCR derives from a male donor in good health and CMV-seronegative. The rearrangement uses TRBV27 and TRBJ2-1; D may be TRBD1 (5 bases). The sample taken for sequencing was PBMCs. Written as DNA, the CDR3 is TGTGCCAGCAGCATAACAGGATTAGTATCCTACAATGAGCAGTTCTTC. It is translated as CASSITGLVSYNEQFF.